The clone carrying this T cell receptor beta chain was recorded once. The antigen remains unidentified. The PCR used 60 Vbeta and 13 Jbeta primers. The repertoire was sequenced with immunoSEQ multiplex PCR; TCRdb's copy has only in-frame clones and lacks some. The table has some 96,000 clones, around three quarters seen once; the top ten hold approximately 2%. The sample is drawn from a study of cytomegalovirus exposure and HLA in healthy donors. Notes on the study in general: Per a prior analysis, the majority of TCR beta V segments were productive roughly 90% or roughly 30% of the time. There were several of the most significant clusters that appeared linked to common viral pathogens in a later analysis. TCR association rates varied by HLA locus in a later analysis, with DRB1 highest and HLA-C lowest. A later analysis reportedly identified an Asian-associated ancestry cluster as carrying fewer N-insertions than the approximately 710-donor mean.

The CDR3 extends over 13 amino acids. Trimming pared 4 bases from V and 6 bases from J, leaving 11 bases between. Germline values: CDR1 SGHKS, CDR2 YYEKEE (reference sequence). The chain has TRBV5-5 and TRBJ2-1; D remains ambiguous. The sequencing input was PBMCs. The TCR originated in a man in his forties or fifties in good health and CMV-seronegative. CDR3 residues: CASSPLLSNEQFF. The CDR3 DNA sequence: TGTGCCAGCAGCCCCCTATTGTCCAATGAGCAGTTCTTC.